This T cell receptor (beta chain) was captured in a study of T cell repertoires and HLA-DP antigens. Study context: Transduced HeLa cells presented HLA-DP to CD4+ T cells.

This CDR3 comprises 11 residues. Germline loops: CDR1 SGHNT, CDR2 YENEEA. The V and J ends lost 0 bases and 6 bases respectively, with 0 bases between them. Each pre-culture CD4+ sample aimed for hundreds of thousands of T cell genomes at deep resolution. The assay was immunoSEQ multiplex PCR, and TCRdb's table has in-frame clones only and misses some. The sample shows some 89,000 clones, around 86% of them seen only once. About this clone itself: No antigen is known for it.

This chain connects TRBV11-3 to TRBJ1-5, with no clear D. The TCR originated in a middle-aged man in good health and CMV-seronegative. Sequencing used CD4+ T cells from PBMCs. CDR3 sequence (DNA): TGTGCCAGCAGCTTAGATCAGCCCCAGCATTTT. This translates into CASSLDQPQHF.